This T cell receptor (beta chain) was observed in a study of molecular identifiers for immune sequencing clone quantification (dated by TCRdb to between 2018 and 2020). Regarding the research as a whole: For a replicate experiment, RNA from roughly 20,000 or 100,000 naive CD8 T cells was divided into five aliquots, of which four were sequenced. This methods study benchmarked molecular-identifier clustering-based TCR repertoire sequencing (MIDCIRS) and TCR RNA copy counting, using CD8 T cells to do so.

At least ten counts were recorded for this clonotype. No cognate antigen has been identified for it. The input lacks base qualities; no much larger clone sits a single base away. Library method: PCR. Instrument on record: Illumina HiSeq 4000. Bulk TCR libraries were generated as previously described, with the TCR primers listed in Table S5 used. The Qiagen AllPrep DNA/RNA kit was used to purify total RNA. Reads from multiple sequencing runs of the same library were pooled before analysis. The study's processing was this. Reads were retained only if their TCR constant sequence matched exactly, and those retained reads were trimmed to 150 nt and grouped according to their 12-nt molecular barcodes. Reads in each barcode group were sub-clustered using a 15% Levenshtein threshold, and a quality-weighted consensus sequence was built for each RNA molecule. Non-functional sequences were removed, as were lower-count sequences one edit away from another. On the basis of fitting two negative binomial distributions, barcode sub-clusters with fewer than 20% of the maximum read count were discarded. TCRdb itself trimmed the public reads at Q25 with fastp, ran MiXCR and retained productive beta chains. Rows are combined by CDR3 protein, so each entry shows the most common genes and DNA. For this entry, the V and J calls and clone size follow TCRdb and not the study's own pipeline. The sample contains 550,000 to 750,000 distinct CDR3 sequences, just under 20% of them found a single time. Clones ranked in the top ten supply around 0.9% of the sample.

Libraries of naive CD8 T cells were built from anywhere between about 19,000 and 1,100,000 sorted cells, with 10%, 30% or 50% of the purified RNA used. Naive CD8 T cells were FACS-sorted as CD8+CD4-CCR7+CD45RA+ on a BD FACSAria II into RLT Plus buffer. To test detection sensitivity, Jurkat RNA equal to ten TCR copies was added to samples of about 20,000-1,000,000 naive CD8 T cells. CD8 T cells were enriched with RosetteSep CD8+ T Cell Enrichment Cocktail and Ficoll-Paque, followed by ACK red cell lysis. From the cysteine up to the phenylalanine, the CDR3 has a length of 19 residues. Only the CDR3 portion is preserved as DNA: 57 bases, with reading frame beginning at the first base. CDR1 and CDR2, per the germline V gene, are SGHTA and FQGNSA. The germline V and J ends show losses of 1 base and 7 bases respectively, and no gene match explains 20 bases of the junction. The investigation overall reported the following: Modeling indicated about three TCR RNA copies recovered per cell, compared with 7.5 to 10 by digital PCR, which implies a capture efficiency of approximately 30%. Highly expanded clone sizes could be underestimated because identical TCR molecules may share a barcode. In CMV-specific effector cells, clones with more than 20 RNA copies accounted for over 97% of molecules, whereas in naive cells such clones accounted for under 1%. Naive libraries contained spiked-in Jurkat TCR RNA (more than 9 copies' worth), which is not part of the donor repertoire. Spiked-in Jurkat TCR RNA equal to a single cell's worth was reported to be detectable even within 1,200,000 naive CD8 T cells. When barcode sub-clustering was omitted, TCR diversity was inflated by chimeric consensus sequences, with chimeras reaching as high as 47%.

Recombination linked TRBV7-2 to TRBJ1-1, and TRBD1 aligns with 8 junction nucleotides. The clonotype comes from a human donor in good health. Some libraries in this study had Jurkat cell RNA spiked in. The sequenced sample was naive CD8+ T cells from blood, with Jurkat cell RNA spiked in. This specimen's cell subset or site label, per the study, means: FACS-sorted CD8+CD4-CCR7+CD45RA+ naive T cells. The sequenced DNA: TGTGCCAGCAGCTTAGTACTCCCCTTCCAGGGCAGGGGGCTAAGTGAAGCTTTCTTT. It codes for CASSLVLPFQGRGLSEAFF.